The following is a TCR beta chain sequence with its context. TCRdb keeps only in-frame clones here, not all; method: immunoSEQ multiplex PCR. The data hold approximately 130,000 clones, with roughly 86% observed a single time. Second-dose intervals of approximately 4 or approximately 12 weeks were pooled. The data belong to a study of T cell responses to AZD1222 COVID-19 vaccine. Sequences were derived from peripheral blood, sampled 28 days after the second AZD1222 dose. The sequence came from an adult who received the AZD1222 COVID-19 vaccine.

DNA for the CDR3: TGTGCCAGCTACCGGGATACGCAGTATTTT. Amino acids: CASYRDTQYF. The genes are TRBV28 and TRBJ2-3; D remains ambiguous. The V gene lost 8 bases and the J gene lost 6 bases, with 6 bases spanning the gap. Germline assignment: CDR1 MDHEN and CDR2 SYDVKM. The CDR3 is 10 amino acids.